Listed here are 8 T cell receptor beta chains from one sample, sequenced in a study of OX40 agonist ivuxolimab in advanced cancers. Only in-frame clones appear in the TCRdb table, and some are missing; sequencing was by immunoSEQ multiplex PCR. The table lists approximately 50,000 clones, approximately 83% of them singletons. Sequencing was performed on CD4+ or CD8+ T cells sorted from blood, taken in a trial of the OX40 agonist ivuxolimab. The receptors come from an adult with an advanced solid tumor such as melanoma, head and neck, liver or kidney cancer.

J is TRBJ1-3 and V is TRBV10-3; TRBD1 might be the D (5 bases). The CDR3 sequence is 13 residues long. Germline values: CDR1 ENHRY, CDR2 SYGVKD. V was clipped by 8 bases and J by 1 base, with 9 bases between them. The DNA for the CDR3 is TGTGCCATCTCTCGGGGGTCTGGAAACACCATATATTTT. This translates into CAISRGSGNTIYF.

The V and J genes are TRBV7-8 and TRBJ2-3; 9 positions match TRBD2. Per germline, CDR1 SGHVS and CDR2 FQNEAQ. The V and J ends lost 5 bases and 1 base, in that order; junction bases with no gene match: 4. The CDR3 extends over 15 amino acids. CDR3 sequence reads: CASSTSSGGTDTQYF. DNA of the CDR3: TGTGCCAGCAGCACTTCTAGCGGGGGCACAGATACGCAGTATTTT.

This clone was detected only a few times. The chain carries TRBV19 and TRBJ2-5, with D maybe TRBD1 (6 bases). CDR3 length: 15 amino acids. Germline CDR1 and CDR2: LNHDA and SQIVND (reference sequence). V was pared by 1 base and J by 1 base, with 10 bases between. The CDR3 protein is CASSIARTAQETQYF. The DNA of the CDR3 is TGTGCCAGTAGTATAGCACGGACAGCCCAAGAGACCCAGTACTTC.

V usage is TRBV7-6 and J usage is TRBJ2-7, with TRBD2 matching 7 bases. CDR3 length: 15 residues. In germline, CDR1 is SGHVS, CDR2 FNYEAQ. The junction had 8 bases not matched to a gene; V was cut back by 5 bases and J by 1 base. CDR3 sequence: CASSLTSEGSYEQYF. DNA for the CDR3: TGTGCCAGCAGCCTCACTAGCGAGGGATCCTACGAGCAGTACTTC. Full variable domain (outside the CDR3, taken from reference TRBV7-6 and TRBJ2-7): GAGVSQSPRYKVTKRGQDVALRCDPISGHVSLYWYRQALGQGPEFLTYFNYEAQQDKSGLPNDRFSAERPEGSISTLTIQRTEQRDSAMYRCASSLTSEGSYEQYFGPGTRLTVT.

The chain couples TRBV29-1 to TRBJ2-1; 8 bases are a match to TRBD1. The trim removed 5 bases at V and 8 bases at J, leaving 2 bases unmatched. This CDR3 contains 11 residues. Germline V gene lookup returns CDR1 SQVTM and CDR2 ANQGSEA. The CDR3 loop reads CSVQTGDEQFF. CDR3 sequence (DNA): TGCAGCGTTCAGACAGGGGATGAGCAGTTCTTC.

This clone was detected once. The V and J genes are TRBV27 and TRBJ2-1, with 10 nucleotides matching TRBD2. CDR1 is MNHEY, CDR2 SMNVEV, per germline (reference sequence). CDR3 length: 14 amino acids. V lost 7 bases and J lost 7; bases outside the gene matches: 7. CDR3: CASKLLAGENEQFF. CDR3 DNA: TGTGCCAGCAAATTGCTAGCGGGAGAAAATGAGCAGTTCTTC.

The rearrangement uses TRBV2 and TRBJ2-5; D call uncertain. Between the trimmed V and J ends, which lost 1 base and 5 bases, there was a span of 5 bases. The germline V gene has CDR1 SNHLY and CDR2 FYNNEI. CDR3 length: 12 residues. The DNA of the CDR3 is TGTGCCAGCAGTGAAGTGGGGGAGACCCAGTACTTC. Its translation is CASSEVGETQYF. Full variable domain (remainder filled in from reference TRBV2 and TRBJ2-5): EPEVTQTPSHQVTQMGQEVILRCVPISNHLYFYWYRQILGQKVEFLVSFYNNEISEKSEIFDDQFSVERPDGSNFTLKIRSTKLEDSAMYFCASSEVGETQYFGPGTRLLVL.

This chain's CDR3 is CASSSGSGYEQYF. In nucleotides, the CDR3 is TGTGCCAGCTCCTCCGGGTCCGGGTACGAGCAGTACTTC. The chain uses TRBV28 and TRBJ2-7; no definite D call. V was pared by 8 bases and J by 4 bases, with 15 bases between. The CDR3 has 13 amino acids. Germline V gives CDR1 MDHEN, CDR2 SYDVKM.